This T cell receptor beta chain comes out of a study of regulatory T cells in long-lasting Graves disease. The CDR3 runs to 15 residues. V shed 3 bases and J 1 base; nucleotides not matched to a gene: 6. Germline V gene sequence: CDR1 SGHTA, CDR2 FQGNSA. This clonotype has a count of ten or more. The time point is: newly diagnosed GD, antithyroid drugs for less than 3 months. PBMCs provided the RNA from which the TCR library was made. Graves' disease diagnosis was established per American Thyroid Association guidelines. Construction of the TCR beta libraries employed iRepertoire HTBI primers in conjunction with Arm-PCR of CDR3 regions. Via MiXCR, TCRdb re-called the multiplex PCR reads, giving one row per CDR3 protein. The table lists approximately 400,000 distinct CDR3 sequences, 10% to 15% of them singletons. The sample was also reused in another study, on T cells in Graves' hyperthyroidism and ophthalmopathy.

The TCR originated in a woman aged 18-29 years with Graves disease. Sequencing was performed on peripheral blood mononuclear cells (PBMCs), taken at new diagnosis, from a patient treated with antithyroid drugs. This chain links TRBV7-2 with TRBJ2-7; 7 positions agree with TRBD1. The CDR3 bases are TGTGCCAGCAGCTTCACAGGGGCCTCGTCCTACGAGCAGTACTTC. Translation: CASSFTGASSYEQYF.